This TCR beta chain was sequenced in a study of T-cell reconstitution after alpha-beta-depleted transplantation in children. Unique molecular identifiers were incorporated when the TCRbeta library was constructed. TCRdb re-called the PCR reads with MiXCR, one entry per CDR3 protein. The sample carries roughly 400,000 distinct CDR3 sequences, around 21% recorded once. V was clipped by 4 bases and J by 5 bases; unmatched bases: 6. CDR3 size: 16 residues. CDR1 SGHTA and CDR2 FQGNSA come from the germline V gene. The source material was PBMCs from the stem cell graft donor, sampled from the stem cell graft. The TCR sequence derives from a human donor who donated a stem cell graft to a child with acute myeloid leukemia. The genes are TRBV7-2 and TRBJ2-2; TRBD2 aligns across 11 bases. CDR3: CASSSRLAGRTGELFF. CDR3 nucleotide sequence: TGTGCCAGCAGCTCGCGACTAGCGGGAAGGACCGGGGAGCTGTTTTTT.